The next 28 T cell receptor beta chains were all read from a single sample in a study of cytomegalovirus exposure and HLA in healthy donors. Primers: 60 Vbeta forward and 13 Jbeta reverse. Profiling relied on immunoSEQ multiplex PCR, and the TCRdb table lists in-frame clones only, not all of them. The data contain 120,000 or so clones, more than 65% of them singletons. What was sequenced was PBMCs. The receptor set was obtained from a man aged 30 to 39 in good health and CMV-seropositive.

The chain links TRBV6-5 to TRBJ1-2; TRBD1 matches at 10 bases. The V segment lost 3 bases and the J segment 1 base; nucleotides outside the gene matches: 5. This CDR3 region has 16 residues. Germline CDR1 is MNHEY and CDR2 is SVGAGI. CDR3 bases: TGTGCCAGCAGTTATGTTCGGACAGGGGGTAACTATGGCTACACCTTC. Its protein product is CASSYVRTGGNYGYTF.

This rearrangement joins TRBV6-1 to TRBJ2-3; D call uncertain. The CDR3 consists of 11 residues. Germline CDR1 is MNHNS and CDR2 is SASEGT. Trimming stripped 4 bases from V and 5 bases from J, with 4 bases between. The CDR3 is CASSAVDTQYF. The CDR3 coding sequence is TGTGCCAGCAGTGCGGTAGATACGCAGTATTTT.

This chain uses TRBV19 with TRBJ2-7; 9 bases are a match to TRBD1. CDR3 length equals 15 residues. Germline V gene data show CDR1 as LNHDA and CDR2 as SQIVND (reference sequence). Losses at the gene ends were 6 bases for V and 2 bases for J; bases not matched to a gene: 8. The CDR3 protein is CASSQSGQGPYEQYF. CDR3 nucleotides: TGTGCCAGTAGCCAATCGGGACAGGGTCCCTACGAGCAGTACTTC.

The J gene is TRBJ2-5, the V gene TRBV11-2; 11 nucleotides agree with TRBD2. The CDR3 is 16 amino acids. The V gene end was trimmed by 3 bases and the J gene end by 5 bases; junction bases not matched to a gene: 8. Germline assignment: CDR1 SGHAT and CDR2 FQNNGV. This CDR3 is CASSFLAGGDLETQYF. The CDR3 DNA sequence: TGTGCCAGCAGCTTCTTAGCGGGGGGGGACTTGGAGACCCAGTACTTC.

V usage is TRBV7-2 and J usage is TRBJ2-5; TRBD2 aligns across 7 bases. V shed 1 base, J shed 5 bases, and the junction held 10 bases outside the gene matches. The CDR3 contains 16 residues. Germline-derived CDR1 and CDR2 are SGHTA and FQGNSA. The CDR3 is CASSLGLGGGGETQYF. In nucleotides, the CDR3 is TGTGCCAGCAGCTTAGGATTAGGCGGGGGAGGGGAGACCCAGTACTTC.

This chain links TRBV6-5 with TRBJ2-5; D unresolved. The germline CDR1 and CDR2 sequences are MNHEY and SVGAGI. This CDR3 has 12 residues. Trimming removed 5 bases from V and 7 bases from J, with 11 bases in between. The CDR3 loop is CASSPSSGTQYF. The CDR3 nucleotides read TGTGCCAGCAGTCCCTCCTCCGGGACCCAGTACTTC.

The chain uses TRBV25-1 and TRBJ1-3; 7 bases agree with TRBD1. V trimming: 2 bases; J trimming: 8 bases; junction bases outside the gene matches: 9. This CDR3 spans 15 amino acids. Germline V lookup: CDR1 MGHDK, CDR2 SYGVNS. The CDR3 nucleotides are TGTGCCAGCAGTGAAACGGAGACAGGGCGGCACACCATATATTTT. Residues: CASSETETGRHTIYF.

The rearrangement joins TRBV18 to TRBJ1-2; D is ambiguous. V was pared by 3 bases and J by 6 bases, with 11 bases between. CDR1 and CDR2 (germline): KGHSH, LQKENI. The CDR3 loop spans 13 amino acids. As DNA, the CDR3 is TGTGCCAGCTCACCCCTGCTGAGGAATGGCTACACCTTC. It yields the protein CASSPLLRNGYTF.

The chain uses TRBV12-5 and TRBJ1-4, with D uncertain. Trimming took off 1 base at V and 2 bases at J, with 8 bases between the two ends. The CDR3 is 15 amino acids. In germline, CDR1 is LGHNT, CDR2 FRNRAP. The CDR3 here is CASGLGQATNEKLFF. The CDR3, as DNA: TGTGCTAGTGGTTTGGGGCAGGCGACTAATGAAAAACTGTTTTTT.

This clone came up once. V and J are TRBV2 and TRBJ1-6; D gene ambiguous. The CDR3 covers 14 residues. The V end lost 7 bases, the J end lost 7 bases, and 14 bases lay between the germline ends. Germline V gives CDR1 SNHLY, CDR2 FYNNEI. In DNA, the CDR3 is TGTGCCAGCACCGGACTCCCTTGGAATTCACCCCTCCACTTT. Its protein product is CASTGLPWNSPLHF.

The CDR3 DNA reads as TGTGCCAGCAGCTTAAGGGGGCAAGAATATGGCTACACCTTC. Translated, it gives CASSLRGQEYGYTF. The genes are TRBV7-9 and TRBJ1-2; 7 bases line up with TRBD1. Germline CDR1 reads SEHNR; CDR2 reads FQNEAQ (reference sequence). The CDR3 runs 14 residues. Trimming at V came to 2 bases and at J to 5 bases, leaving 5 bases not matched to a gene.

The V and J genes are TRBV25-1 and TRBJ2-2; 9 bases line up with TRBD1. CDR1 and CDR2 from the germline V gene are MGHDK and SYGVNS. The CDR3 loop spans 14 amino acids. V dropped 8 bases and J dropped 6; count of bases not matched to a gene: 7. Here the CDR3 reads CASSSGDRAGELFF. In DNA form, the CDR3 reads TGTGCCAGCTCTTCTGGGGACAGGGCCGGGGAGCTGTTTTTT.

The chain joins TRBV30 to TRBJ1-1; a possible D gene is TRBD1 (6 bases). The ends were cut back, 2 bases at V and 5 bases at J, with 15 bases in the middle. Germline V lookup: CDR1 GTSNPN, CDR2 SVGIG (reference sequence). CDR3 length: 14 amino acids. CDR3 sequence reads: CAWSLHGGRTEAFF. CDR3 sequence (DNA): TGTGCCTGGAGTCTCCACGGGGGGCGGACTGAAGCTTTCTTT. Filled out from reference TRBV30 and TRBJ1-1, the complete variable domain reads SQTIHQWPATLVQPVGSPLSLECTVEGTSNPNLYWYRQAAGRGLQLLFYSVGIGQISSEVPQNLSASRPQDRQFILSSKKLLLSDSGFYLCAWSLHGGRTEAFFGQGTRLTVV.

Remarks on this clone: Being one base from a much bigger clone, this may be a read error. V usage is TRBV7-6 and J usage is TRBJ2-7, with D unresolved. The CDR3 has 13 amino acids. Per germline, CDR1 SGHVS and CDR2 FNYEAQ. Trimming removed 3 bases at V and 0 bases at J, with 6 bases between. Here the CDR3 reads CASSLSSSYEQYF. DNA for the CDR3: TGTGCCAGCAGCTTGAGTAGCTCCTACGAGCAGTACTTC. Full variable domain (rest looked up from reference TRBV7-6 and TRBJ2-7): GAGVSQSPRYKVTKRGQDVALRCDPISGHVSLYWYRQALGQGPEFLTYFNYEAQQDKSGLPNDRFSAERPEGSISTLTIQRTEQRDSAMYRCASSLSSSYEQYFGPGTRLTVT.

This clone was seen more than once but under ten times. The J gene is TRBJ2-4, the V gene TRBV2; possibly TRBD2 for D (6 bases). From germline, CDR1 is SNHLY and CDR2 FYNNEI. The CDR3 runs to 12 residues. V lost 4 bases, J lost 5 bases, and 6 bases lay in between. The CDR3 is CASSGGENIQYF. CDR3 nucleotide sequence: TGTGCCAGCAGTGGGGGGGAAAACATTCAGTACTTC.

This clone was seen only once. CDR3 residues: CASSKRVRTEAFF. CDR3 DNA sequence: TGTGCCAGCAGCAAACGGGTTCGCACTGAAGCTTTCTTT. The gene calls are TRBV21-1 and TRBJ1-1. TRBV21-1 is assigned pseudogene status. This CDR3 comprises 13 residues.

V is TRBV6-1 and J is TRBJ2-5, with 8 bases matching TRBD2. CDR1 and CDR2 (germline): MNHNS, SASEGT. This CDR3 has 14 residues. J gave up 7 bases and V 7 bases, and 11 bases lay outside the gene matches. CDR3 protein: CASTRSGGMGTQYF. CDR3 DNA: TGTGCCAGCACTAGAAGCGGGGGAATGGGGACCCAGTACTTC.

The V gene is TRBV13, the J gene TRBJ2-7; D not certain. Germline loops: CDR1 PRHDT, CDR2 FYEKMQ (reference sequence). The CDR3 extends over 12 amino acids. The V gene lost 3 bases and the J gene lost 2 bases, with 5 bases spanning the gap. The CDR3: CASSFRPYEQYF. In nucleotides, the CDR3 is TGTGCCAGCAGCTTCAGGCCCTACGAGCAGTACTTC.

This chain joins TRBV18 and TRBJ2-7, with D possibly TRBD2 on 7 matching bases. This CDR3 is 16 amino acids long. The V end lost 3 bases, the J end lost 5 bases, and 20 bases lay between the germline ends. Germline-derived CDR1 and CDR2 are KGHSH and LQKENI. CDR3 protein: CASSPSQGGILNEQYF. DNA of the CDR3: TGTGCCAGCTCACCTTCACAGGGAGGGATTTTGAACGAGCAGTACTTC.

The V call is TRBV7-8, the J call TRBJ1-2, with a possible D match to TRBD1 (5 bases). Germline V gives CDR1 SGHVS, CDR2 FQNEAQ. The CDR3 sequence is 11 residues long. With 10 bases removed from V and 3 bases from J, the gap between germline ends came to 9 bases. CDR3 residues: CAILTDYGYTF. The CDR3 coding sequence is TGTGCCATCTTGACAGACTATGGCTACACCTTC.

The chain has TRBV7-6 and TRBJ1-1; TRBD1 aligns across 10 bases. The CDR3 is made up of 15 amino acids. J gave up 3 bases and V 5 bases, and 6 bases lay outside the gene matches. Germline V gene sequence: CDR1 SGHVS, CDR2 FNYEAQ. CDR3 region: CASSPGGTGDTEAFF. The CDR3, as DNA: TGTGCCAGCAGCCCTGGGGGGACAGGGGACACTGAAGCTTTCTTT.

DNA for the CDR3: TGCGCCAGCAGCCTCGGGACTAGCGCCGGCTACAATGAGCAGTTCTTC. It encodes CASSLGTSAGYNEQFF. This sequence joins TRBV4-1 and TRBJ2-1; TRBD2 matches 10 bases. CDR3 length: 16 amino acids. The V gene's germline CDR1 is MGHRA and CDR2 YSYEKL. J was trimmed by 3 bases and V by 4 bases; bases with no gene match: 6.

The chain joins TRBV19 to TRBJ1-6; D call uncertain. The germline V gene encodes CDR1 LNHDA and CDR2 SQIVND (reference sequence). V was pared by 5 bases and J by 2 bases, with 13 bases between. This CDR3 has 16 amino acids. For the CDR3, the DNA is TGTGCCAGTAGTCCAGTTCCCAGCGCCTATAATTCACCCCTCCACTTT. Translated: CASSPVPSAYNSPLHF.

The V call is TRBV5-1, the J call TRBJ1-1; D uncertain. The CDR3 sequence is 14 residues long. Germline assignment: CDR1 SGHRS and CDR2 YFSETQ. V was trimmed by 4 bases and J by 7 bases, leaving 17 bases between them. The CDR3 sequence is CASSPSEGMSEAFF. The CDR3 DNA follows: TGCGCCAGCAGCCCGTCCGAGGGTATGAGTGAAGCTTTCTTT.

V is TRBV7-9 and J is TRBJ2-1, with unresolved D. Germline CDR1 SEHNR, CDR2 FQNEAQ (reference sequence). V lost 3 bases, J lost 9 bases, and 6 bases lay in between. CDR3 size: 11 residues. The CDR3 coding sequence is TGTGCCAGCAGCTTGCAGTTTGAGCAGTTCTTC. Its protein is CASSLQFEQFF.

The table lists this clone with many counts. The gene calls are TRBV6-6 and TRBJ1-2; weak D call: TRBD1 (5 bases). The V end was cut by 5 bases, the J end by 5 bases, with 15 bases between. The CDR3 runs 14 residues. Germline V lookup: CDR1 MNHNY, CDR2 SVGAGI (reference sequence). The CDR3 DNA sequence: TGTGCCAGCAGTACCCCCGGGACTGCTTATGGCTACACCTTC. It codes for CASSTPGTAYGYTF.

J is TRBJ2-5 and V is TRBV2; 9 nucleotides line up with TRBD2. Germline V lookup: CDR1 SNHLY, CDR2 FYNNEI. CDR3 size: 16 residues. V lost 1 base and J lost 4; bases outside the gene matches: 7. The CDR3 reads CASSEVSWTSAETQYF. The CDR3 bases are TGTGCCAGCAGTGAAGTTTCCTGGACTAGCGCAGAGACCCAGTACTTC.

The chain employs TRBV27 and TRBJ2-7; TRBD2 matches 15 bases. The CDR3 contains 16 residues. Germline V lookup: CDR1 MNHEY, CDR2 SMNVEV (reference sequence). V lost 3 bases to trimming and J lost 4 bases; unmatched junction nucleotides: 4. CDR3 in amino acids: CASSLSGLAGGYEQYF. The CDR3 bases are TGTGCCAGCAGTTTGTCCGGACTAGCGGGGGGGTACGAGCAGTACTTC.